This entry lists 18 T cell receptor beta chains sequenced from one sample in a study of CD8+ T cells in alopecia areata. Following RNA extraction, reverse transcription yielded cDNA that acted as the sequencing template. Clones were read by immunoSEQ multiplex PCR, and TCRdb kept only the in-frame ones, dropping some. Here the sample spans a few hundred thousand clones, roughly two fifths being singletons. Stated treatment: oral pan-JAK inhibitor, 5-10 mg twice daily. The sample was CD4+ T cells sorted from blood, taken at week 34, from a patient treated with tofacitinib. The source is a human donor with alopecia areata.

The V call is TRBV6-5, the J call TRBJ2-7; no firm D call. Trimming took 0 bases from V and 6 from J, leaving 3 bases between them. From germline, CDR1 is MNHEY and CDR2 SVGAGI. This CDR3 is built from 11 residues. CDR3 protein: CASSYSLEQYF. As DNA, the CDR3 is TGTGCCAGCAGTTACTCGCTCGAGCAGTACTTC.

This clone has a handful of counts. The chain joins TRBV29-1 to TRBJ2-6; TRBD1 or TRBD2 may be the D gene (5 bases each). The CDR3 totals 14 residues. Between the trimmed V and J ends, which lost 4 bases and 2 bases, there was a span of 9 bases. CDR1 SQVTM and CDR2 ANQGSEA come from the germline V gene. CDR3 in DNA: TGCAGCGTTGTGTTGGGGGCTGGGGCCAACGTCCTGACTTTC. Protein sequence: CSVVLGAGANVLTF.

About this clone itself: The same CDR3 arises from other DNA sequences in this sample as well. The chain combines TRBV30 with TRBJ2-7, with D unclear. V lost 2 bases and J 1 base, leaving 6 bases between the germline ends. The CDR3 totals 12 residues. Per germline, CDR1 GTSNPN and CDR2 SVGIG (reference sequence). Here the CDR3 reads CAWSRSSYEQYF. The CDR3 DNA follows: TGTGCCTGGAGTCGTTCTTCCTACGAGCAGTACTTC.

This clone was counted a single time. The gene calls are TRBV6-5 and TRBJ2-7; perhaps TRBD1 as D (5 bases). V lost 2 bases to trimming and J lost 2 bases, with 13 bases between them. The CDR3 covers 15 residues. Germline V gene data show CDR1 as MNHEY and CDR2 as SVGAGI. The CDR3 DNA is TGTGCCAGCAGTTACGCGGTAGACAGTACCTACGAGCAGTACTTC. Its translation: CASSYAVDSTYEQYF.

This clone turned up a few times. The rearrangement uses TRBV29-1 and TRBJ1-5; no firm D call. This CDR3 region has 14 residues. Germline V gene lookup returns CDR1 SQVTM and CDR2 ANQGSEA. Trimming took 7 bases from V and 5 from J, leaving 18 bases between them. Here the CDR3 DNA reads TGCAGCGATATTAGAGGGAACGACGATCAGCCCCAGCATTTT. As protein: CSDIRGNDDQPQHF.

There are a few counts of this clone. V usage is TRBV7-9 and J usage is TRBJ2-7; D is possibly TRBD2 (6 bases). CDR3 length: 15 residues. Trimming shortened V by 0 bases and J by 0 bases, and 9 bases separated the two germline ends. CDR1 and CDR2 from the germline V gene are SEHNR and FQNEAQ (reference sequence). The CDR3 bases are TGTGCCAGCAGCTTAGCCCGGGGGAGCTCCTACGAGCAGTACTTC. It specifies CASSLARGSSYEQYF.

This chain links TRBV25-1 with TRBJ1-2; D unclear. V lost 3 bases and J 0 bases, leaving 20 bases between the germline ends. Per the germline V gene, CDR1 is MGHDK and CDR2 is SYGVNS. The CDR3 runs 18 residues. CDR3 DNA sequence: TGTGCCAGCAGTGAGGGCGTGCGGGGTCCCATTCCTAACTATGGCTACACCTTC. This translates into CASSEGVRGPIPNYGYTF.

This rearrangement joins TRBV9 to TRBJ2-1; 10 bases line up with TRBD2. Trimming took 4 bases from V and 4 from J; bases not matched to a gene: 5. The V gene's germline CDR1 is SGDLS and CDR2 YYNGEE. The CDR3 covers 15 residues. The CDR3: CASSPERGGYNEQFF. The CDR3 DNA is TGTGCCAGCAGCCCAGAGCGGGGGGGATACAATGAGCAGTTCTTC.

The chain is built from TRBV29-1 and TRBJ1-1; no clear D. The length of the CDR3 is 11 residues. V lost 7 bases, J lost 5 bases, and 11 bases lay in between. Germline assignment: CDR1 SQVTM and CDR2 ANQGSEA. CDR3 sequence (DNA): TGCAGCGCTATCCCCGGGACTGAAGCTTTCTTT. Protein: CSAIPGTEAFF.

Note on this clone: At one end the junction does not follow the germline gene, possibly because of a read error. The chain uses TRBV7-9 and TRBJ1-1, with TRBD1 identical over 7 bases. CDR1 and CDR2 (germline): SEHNR, FQNEAQ (reference sequence). The CDR3 is 16 residues long. The CDR3 loop reads CASSPQGSSLKTEAFF. In DNA, the CDR3 is TGTGCCAGCAGCCCACAGGGGTCCTCGTTGAAGACTGAAGCTTTCTTT. The full variable domain, rest sourced from reference TRBV7-9 and TRBJ1-1, is DTGVSQNPRHKITKRGQNVTFRCDPISEHNRLYWYRQTLGQGPEFLTYFQNEAQLEKSRLLSDRFSAERPKGSFSTLEIQRTEQGDSAMYLCASSPQGSSLKTEAFFGQGTRLTVV.

The sample holds one count of this clone. The chain uses TRBV5-1 and TRBJ2-5; TRBD1 matches 7 bases. Germline CDR1 and CDR2: SGHRS and YFSETQ. After removal of 2 bases from V and 1 base from J, the junction contained 2 bases not matched to a gene. CDR3 size: 14 residues. The CDR3 region is CASSFGQVQETQYF. The CDR3 bases are TGCGCCAGCAGCTTCGGACAGGTCCAAGAGACCCAGTACTTC.

J is TRBJ2-5 and V is TRBV6-1; D could derive from TRBD1 or TRBD2 (5 bases each). The CDR3 runs 13 residues. Deletions cut 6 bases from V and 0 bases from J, with 8 bases between. Germline CDR1 reads MNHNS; CDR2 reads SASEGT. CDR3 protein: CASSGTYQETQYF. In DNA, the CDR3 is TGTGCCAGCAGCGGGACGTACCAAGAGACCCAGTACTTC.

CDR3 bases: TGTGCCAGCGCTGGGACCGCCAGCTACGAGCAGTACTTC. It specifies CASAGTASYEQYF. This sequence joins TRBV2 and TRBJ2-7; perhaps D is TRBD1 or TRBD2 (5 bases each). The V gene lost 8 bases and the J gene lost 3 bases, with 14 bases spanning the gap. CDR3 size: 13 residues. Germline values: CDR1 SNHLY, CDR2 FYNNEI.

The CDR3 DNA follows: TGTGCCTGGACTGGGGCGACAGTACGGGAGCAGTACTTC. Encoded protein: CAWTGATVREQYF. The chain combines TRBV30 with TRBJ2-7; D may be TRBD1 (5 bases). Trimming took off 4 bases at V and 7 bases at J, with 17 bases between the two ends. The CDR3 runs to 13 residues. Germline V gene lookup returns CDR1 GTSNPN and CDR2 SVGIG (reference sequence).

This clone was seen more than once but under ten times. This chain connects TRBV4-1 to TRBJ1-6, with D hard to call. V was cut by 0 bases and J by 11 bases, with 11 bases left in between. Germline CDR1 MGHRA, CDR2 YSYEKL. The CDR3 contains 14 residues. DNA of the CDR3: TGCGCCAGCAGCCAAGAAGAGTCCAACACACCCCTCCACTTT. Its translation is CASSQEESNTPLHF.

This chain links TRBV7-9 with TRBJ1-2; no reliable D call. V shed 1 base and J shed 2 bases, with 8 bases lying between them. The germline V gene has CDR1 SEHNR and CDR2 FQNEAQ (reference sequence). The CDR3 runs 14 residues. Here the CDR3 DNA reads TGTGCCAGCAGCTTAGTCTCAGCGAACTATGGCTACACCTTC. Its protein is CASSLVSANYGYTF.

V gene TRBV11-2 combines with J gene TRBJ2-4, with D possibly being TRBD1 (5 bases). Germline lookup yields CDR1 SGHAT and CDR2 FQNNGV. V was shortened by 1 base and J by 2 bases, with 9 bases between the two germline ends. CDR3 length: 15 amino acids. The CDR3 protein is CASSLVQGSKNIQYF. The CDR3 DNA sequence: TGTGCCAGCAGCTTAGTTCAGGGATCCAAAAACATTCAGTACTTC.

The chain recombines TRBV5-5 with TRBJ2-7, with D maybe TRBD1 (5 bases). V lost 5 bases to trimming and J lost 2 bases, with 11 bases between them. CDR1 is SGHKS, CDR2 YYEKEE, per germline (reference sequence). The CDR3 extends over 13 amino acids. CDR3 nucleotides: TGTGCCAGCAGTCATATGGACACCTACGAGCAGTACTTC. Translation gives CASSHMDTYEQYF.